Below, one T cell receptor beta chain is given with its context. Its antigen is currently unknown. Per the germline V gene, CDR1 is GTSNPN and CDR2 is SVGIG (reference sequence). CDR3 length: 14 amino acids. V gave up 3 bases and J gave up 0 bases, with 10 bases separating them. The data belong to a study of shared clonotypes between healthy human individuals. Points from the study as a whole: Sorted-subset samples were not fully sequenced, rarefaction indicated.

Sequencing was at deep level. Measured with immunoSEQ multiplex PCR; TCRdb has only the in-frame clones, and not every one. The repertoire has 2 million to 2.5 million clones, almost 96% of them found once; the top ten carry 0.1% to 0.15%. The CD4+ fraction was divided into a CD45RA+ naive subset and a CD45RA-negative memory subset. This TCR came from a man in his late teens or twenties in good health. The specimen sequenced was naive CD4+ T cells sorted from blood. Subset indicated: CD45RA+ positively selected. This rearrangement joins TRBV30 to TRBJ2-3; no clear D gene. The CDR3 nucleotides read TGTGCCTGGAGGCCGGGTCCGAGCACAGATACGCAGTATTTT. This translates into CAWRPGPSTDTQYF.